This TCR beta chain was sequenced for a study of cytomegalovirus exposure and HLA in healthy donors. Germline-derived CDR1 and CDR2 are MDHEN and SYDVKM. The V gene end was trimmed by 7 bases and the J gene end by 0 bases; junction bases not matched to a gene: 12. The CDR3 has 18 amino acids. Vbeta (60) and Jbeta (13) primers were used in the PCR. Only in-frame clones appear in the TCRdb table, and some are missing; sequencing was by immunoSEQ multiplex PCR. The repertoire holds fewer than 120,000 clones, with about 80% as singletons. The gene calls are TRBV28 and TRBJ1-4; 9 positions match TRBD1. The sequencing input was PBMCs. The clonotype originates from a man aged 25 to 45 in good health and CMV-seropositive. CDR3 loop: CASTLSGTGPTTNEKLFF. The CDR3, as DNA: TGTGCCAGCACTCTTTCCGGGACAGGGCCTACAACTAATGAAAAACTGTTTTTT. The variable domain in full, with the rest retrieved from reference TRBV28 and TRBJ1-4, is DVKVTQSSRYLVKRTGEKVFLECVQDMDHENMFWYRQDPGLGLRLIYFSYDVKMKEKGDIPEGYSVSREKKERFSLILESASTNQTSMYLCASTLSGTGPTTNEKLFFGSGTQLSVL.